These T cell receptor beta chains were read from a single sample in a study of T cell clonotyping in hematopoietic cell transplantation. Some clones are missing from TCRdb's copy, which holds only in-frame ones; the method was immunoSEQ multiplex PCR. The sample includes tens of thousands of clones, roughly 96% of them seen just once. What was sequenced was peripheral blood mononuclear cells. The receptors originated from a man aged 25 to 45 in good health. Some clones in this sample may be carry-over from other donors' samples. Both conserved end residues are part of each CDR3. The order of the fields is D gene, V gene, J gene, clone size, CDR3 protein, CDR3 DNA. The D gene is left open where the match is weak. Part of the rows lack a size; the others show once, few, many or a class for expanded clones.

D: TRBD2
V: TRBV30
J: TRBJ2-1
size: .
CDR3: CAWSLGTRHNEQFF
DNA: TGTGCCTGGAGTCTCGGGACTAGACACAATGAGCAGTTCTTC

D: .
V: TRBV27
J: TRBJ2-5
size: .
CDR3: CASSLDRRETQYF
DNA: TGTGCCAGCAGTTTAGACAGGAGAGAGACCCAGTACTTC

D: TRBD1
V: TRBV10-3
J: TRBJ1-2
size: once
CDR3: CAISEDRGGYGYTF
DNA: TGTGCCATCAGTGAGGACAGGGGAGGCTATGGCTACACCTTC

D: .
V: TRBV6-5
J: TRBJ1-1
size: .
CDR3: CASSPGILPEAFF
DNA: TGTGCCAGCAGCCCGGGGATCCTGCCTGAAGCTTTCTTT

D: .
V: TRBV19
J: TRBJ1-2
size: .
CDR3: CARGSLRGSYGYTF
DNA: TGTGCCAGGGGGTCGCTCAGAGGTTCCTATGGCTACACCTTC

D: TRBD2
V: TRBV9
J: TRBJ2-3
size: .
CDR3: CASSVSSGSADTQYF
DNA: TGTGCCAGCAGCGTCTCTAGCGGGAGCGCAGATACGCAGTATTTT

D: TRBD1
V: TRBV9
J: TRBJ1-5
size: once
CDR3: CASSEEEDRVLHGNQPQHF
DNA: TGTGCCAGCAGCGAGGAGGAAGACAGGGTTTTACACGGCAATCAGCCCCAGCATTTT

D: TRBD2
V: TRBV6-1
J: TRBJ2-3
size: .
CDR3: CASSELAGADTQYF
DNA: TGTGCCAGCAGTGAACTAGCGGGGGCAGATACGCAGTATTTT

D: TRBD1
V: TRBV29-1
J: TRBJ1-1
size: .
CDR3: CSALTGEVWNTEAFF
DNA: TGCAGCGCCCTGACAGGGGAGGTTTGGAACACTGAAGCTTTCTTT

D: .
V: TRBV4-1
J: TRBJ2-1
size: .
CDR3: CASSQGIPNEQFF
DNA: TGCGCCAGCAGCCAAGGGATCCCTAATGAGCAGTTCTTC

D: .
V: TRBV12-5
J: TRBJ1-1
size: .
CDR3: CASATVLMNTEAFF
DNA: TGTGCTAGTGCCACAGTGCTTATGAACACTGAAGCTTTCTTT

D: .
V: TRBV11-2
J: TRBJ1-3
size: .
CDR3: CASSRLNSGNTIYF
DNA: TGTGCCAGCAGCCGACTGAACTCTGGAAACACCATATATTTT

D: TRBD1
V: TRBV14
J: TRBJ1-4
size: .
CDR3: CASSLGTGTEKLFF
DNA: TGTGCCAGCAGCCTCGGGACAGGGACTGAAAAACTGTTTTTT

D: .
V: TRBV4-2
J: TRBJ1-2
size: once
CDR3: CASSQPGGDYGYTF
DNA: TGTGCCAGCAGCCAACCGGGGGGCGACTATGGCTACACCTTC

D: TRBD2
V: TRBV9
J: TRBJ2-1
size: .
CDR3: CASSSGTSGYNEQFF
DNA: TGTGCCAGCAGCTCCGGGACTAGCGGCTACAATGAGCAGTTCTTC

D: .
V: TRBV6-5
J: TRBJ2-7
size: .
CDR3: CASSYSSAGGYEQYF
DNA: TGTGCCAGCAGTTACTCGAGTGCCGGAGGCTACGAGCAGTACTTC

D: TRBD1
V: TRBV2
J: TRBJ1-1
size: .
CDR3: CARTGQGRKNTEAFF
DNA: TGTGCCAGGACGGGACAGGGGCGAAAGAACACTGAAGCTTTCTTT

D: TRBD2
V: TRBV10-1
J: TRBJ2-1
size: .
CDR3: CASSSSGGYNEQFF
DNA: TGCGCCAGCAGCTCTAGCGGGGGATACAATGAGCAGTTCTTC

D: TRBD2
V: TRBV4-1
J: TRBJ2-7
size: .
CDR3: CASSLGLAGYEQYF
DNA: TGCGCCAGCAGCTTAGGACTAGCGGGCTACGAGCAGTACTTC

D: .
V: TRBV19
J: TRBJ2-7
size: few
CDR3: CASSPSSGYEQYF
DNA: TGTGCCAGTAGTCCCTCCTCAGGGTACGAGCAGTACTTC

D: TRBD1
V: TRBV7-9
J: TRBJ2-2
size: .
CDR3: CASSLATGPTGELFF
DNA: TGTGCCAGCAGCTTAGCGACAGGGCCCACCGGGGAGCTGTTTTTT

D: .
V: TRBV7-6
J: TRBJ2-7
size: .
CDR3: CASSLSGRVDEQYF
DNA: TGTGCCAGCAGCTTGAGCGGTAGGGTCGACGAGCAGTACTTC

D: TRBD1
V: TRBV6-6
J: TRBJ2-5
size: .
CDR3: CASSFPGGPETQYF
DNA: TGTGCCAGCAGTTTTCCAGGGGGCCCGGAGACCCAGTACTTC

D: .
V: TRBV6-5
J: TRBJ1-5
size: .
CDR3: CASSPGGHSNQPQHF
DNA: TGTGCCAGCAGTCCGGGCGGACATAGCAATCAGCCCCAGCATTTT

D: .
V: TRBV4-1
J: TRBJ1-5
size: .
CDR3: CASSQGGPQHF
DNA: TGCGCCAGCAGCCAAGGGGGGCCCCAGCATTTT

D: .
V: TRBV15
J: TRBJ1-5
size: .
CDR3: CATRGDSNQPQHF
DNA: TGTGCCACCAGGGGGGATAGCAATCAGCCCCAGCATTTT

D: TRBD1
V: TRBV5-1
J: TRBJ1-2
size: .
CDR3: CASSLEAGGYGYTF
DNA: TGCGCCAGCAGCTTGGAGGCAGGGGGCTATGGCTACACCTTC

D: TRBD2
V: TRBV10-2
J: TRBJ2-7
size: .
CDR3: CASSEVRAGVSYEQYF
DNA: TGCGCCAGCAGTGAAGTGCGAGCGGGAGTCTCCTACGAGCAGTACTTC

D: TRBD1
V: TRBV18
J: TRBJ1-4
size: .
CDR3: CASSPETGTEKLFF
DNA: TGTGCCAGCTCACCAGAGACAGGGACTGAAAAACTGTTTTTT

D: .
V: TRBV7-8
J: TRBJ2-7
size: .
CDR3: CASSLAVDYEQYF
DNA: TGTGCCAGCAGCTTAGCGGTTGACTACGAGCAGTACTTC

D: .
V: TRBV30
J: TRBJ1-5
size: .
CDR3: CAWSVGGTSNQPQHF
DNA: TGTGCCTGGAGTGTAGGGGGGACAAGCAATCAGCCCCAGCATTTT

D: TRBD1
V: TRBV6-1
J: TRBJ1-6
size: few
CDR3: CASSRTGEVTLHF
DNA: TGTGCCAGCAGTCGGACAGGGGAAGTAACCCTCCACTTT

D: .
V: TRBV19
J: TRBJ1-6
size: few
CDR3: CASSIDLESPLHF
DNA: TGTGCCAGTAGTATAGATCTGGAGTCACCCCTCCACTTT

D: .
V: TRBV13
J: TRBJ2-7
size: .
CDR3: CASSHGPGSQYF
DNA: TGTGCCAGCAGCCACGGACCCGGCTCGCAGTACTTC

D: TRBD2
V: TRBV6-6
J: TRBJ2-2
size: .
CDR3: CASSGGGAGELFF
DNA: TGTGCCAGCAGCGGCGGGGGGGCAGGAGAGCTGTTTTTT

D: .
V: TRBV19
J: TRBJ2-7
size: once
CDR3: CASSSDMNSYEQYF
DNA: TGTGCCAGTAGTTCGGACATGAACTCCTACGAGCAGTACTTC

D: .
V: TRBV21-1
J: TRBJ1-5
size: .
CDR3: CASSRGALQGPYRPQHF
DNA: TGTGCCAGCAGCAGAGGGGCTTTACAGGGTCCCTACCGGCCCCAGCATTTT

D: .
V: TRBV19
J: TRBJ2-7
size: .
CDR3: CALRGGNEQYF
DNA: TGTGCGCTCAGGGGGGGGAACGAGCAGTACTTC

D: .
V: TRBV7-2
J: TRBJ2-5
size: once
CDR3: CASSSQEVETQYF
DNA: TGTGCCAGCAGCTCACAGGAGGTGGAGACCCAGTACTTC

D: .
V: TRBV5-1
J: TRBJ1-1
size: .
CDR3: CASSPMGRHNTEAFF
DNA: TGCGCCAGCAGCCCGATGGGACGGCATAACACTGAAGCTTTCTTT

D: TRBD1
V: TRBV6-1
J: TRBJ1-6
size: once
CDR3: CATRGDRGRSPLHF
DNA: TGTGCCACTAGGGGGGACAGGGGACGATCACCCCTCCACTTT

D: .
V: TRBV27
J: TRBJ1-1
size: .
CDR3: CASSPDWGNTEAFF
DNA: TGTGCCAGCAGTCCTGACTGGGGGAACACTGAAGCTTTCTTT

D: TRBD1
V: TRBV29-1
J: TRBJ2-7
size: .
CDR3: CSVEGGQTHPYEQYF
DNA: TGCAGCGTTGAAGGGGGACAGACCCATCCCTACGAGCAGTACTTC

D: .
V: TRBV28
J: TRBJ2-6
size: once
CDR3: CATLWSGANVLTF
DNA: TGTGCCACCCTTTGGAGCGGGGCCAACGTCCTGACTTTC

D: .
V: TRBV7-9
J: TRBJ1-1
size: .
CDR3: CASSLSFGRTPLNTEAFF
DNA: TGTGCCAGCAGCTTATCTTTTGGGAGGACACCACTGAACACTGAAGCTTTCTTT

D: .
V: TRBV19
J: TRBJ1-3
size: .
CDR3: CASSLGQPGNTIYF
DNA: TGTGCCAGTAGTTTGGGGCAGCCTGGAAACACCATATATTTT

D: .
V: TRBV10-1
J: TRBJ2-1
size: .
CDR3: CASGEGNEQFF
DNA: TGCGCCAGCGGCGAGGGCAATGAGCAGTTCTTC

D: .
V: TRBV19
J: TRBJ1-1
size: .
CDR3: CASSIFLATNTEAFF
DNA: TGTGCCAGTAGTATATTTCTAGCTACGAACACTGAAGCTTTCTTT

D: TRBD1
V: TRBV12-5
J: TRBJ2-3
size: .
CDR3: CASRTGSFFGTDTQYF
DNA: TGTGCTAGTCGGACAGGGAGCTTCTTCGGCACAGATACGCAGTATTTT

D: TRBD1
V: TRBV7-9
J: TRBJ2-1
size: .
CDR3: CASSLAVRGHDNEQFF
DNA: TGTGCCAGCAGCTTAGCAGTCAGGGGGCATGACAATGAGCAGTTCTTC

D: .
V: TRBV25-1
J: TRBJ1-1
size: .
CDR3: CASSELRGNTEAFF
DNA: TGTGCCAGCAGTGAATTGAGAGGGAACACTGAAGCTTTCTTT